These 15 T cell receptor beta chains were all obtained from the same sample, sequenced in a study of T cells in Graves' hyperthyroidism and ophthalmopathy. Amplification targeted TCR beta CDR3 regions from RNA transcripts. HTBI primers drove first-round RT-PCR of the TCR CDR3. TCRdb reprocessed the multiplex PCR reads with MiXCR, giving one entry per CDR3 protein. The table shows about half a million distinct CDR3 sequences, with less than 25% occurring only once. The sequencing sample was made of blood. These receptors came from a woman in her 70s with Graves' ophthalmopathy.

This clonotype has only a few counts. This chain joins TRBV9 and TRBJ2-5, with TRBD2 matching 8 bases. J lost 5 bases, V lost 4 bases, and 10 bases had no gene match. Germline V CDR1 and CDR2: SGDLS, YYNGEE. This CDR3 is built from 15 residues. CDR3 sequence (DNA): TGTGCCAGCAGCCTCGGGGGGGGGGGCGCTGAGACCCAGTACTTC. Amino acids: CASSLGGGGAETQYF.

This clonotype was detected a few times. The chain is built from TRBV20-1 and TRBJ1-4; 9 nucleotides match TRBD1. This CDR3 comprises 16 residues. The germline V gene has CDR1 DFQATT and CDR2 SNEGSKA (reference sequence). After removal of 2 bases from V and 7 bases from J, the junction contained 11 bases not matched to a gene. As DNA, the CDR3 is TGCAGTGCTAGAAAATTCGGCTGGGGACAGGGTGAAAAACTGTTTTTT. It encodes CSARKFGWGQGEKLFF.

This clonotype has a count of ten or more. This chain connects TRBV6-1 to TRBJ1-1; weak D call: TRBD1 (5 bases). The germline V gene has CDR1 MNHNS and CDR2 SASEGT. The V gene lost 5 bases and the J gene lost 0 bases, with 10 bases spanning the gap. The CDR3 consists of 14 residues. CDR3 amino acids: CASSYNRLNTEAFF. The CDR3 DNA reads as TGTGCCAGCAGTTATAACAGGCTGAACACTGAAGCTTTCTTT.

This clonotype was observed a few times. V is TRBV28 and J is TRBJ1-1; possibly TRBD1 for D (5 bases). V lost 1 base and J lost 1, with 16 bases in between. CDR3 length: 17 residues. Germline loops: CDR1 MDHEN, CDR2 SYDVKM. The CDR3: CASSLFWVGQGNTEAFF. The CDR3, as DNA: TGTGCCAGCAGTTTATTCTGGGTTGGGCAGGGGAACACTGAAGCTTTCTTT.

This clonotype was observed a handful of times. The chain uses TRBV24-1 and TRBJ1-1, with TRBD1 matching over 9 bases. The junction had 2 bases not matched to a gene; V was cut back by 0 bases and J by 7 bases. CDR3 length: 14 residues. Germline assignment: CDR1 KGHDR and CDR2 SFDVKD. The CDR3 reads CATSDLGGQGEAFF. The CDR3, as DNA: TGTGCCACCAGTGATTTGGGGGGACAGGGTGAAGCTTTCTTT.

This clonotype was picked up a small number of times. The V and J genes are TRBV6-5 and TRBJ2-1; TRBD1 is a possible D gene (5 bases). The CDR3 contains 16 residues. V lost 0 bases and J lost 0, with 9 bases in between. Germline CDR1 MNHEY, CDR2 SVGAGI. The CDR3 DNA sequence: TGTGCCAGCAGTTACTCAGGGGTTACCTCCTACAATGAGCAGTTCTTC. Its protein product is CASSYSGVTSYNEQFF.

This clonotype turned up a few times. For the CDR3, the DNA is TGTGCCAGCATGGTTACGCAGTATTTT. Translating gives CASMVTQYF. The gene calls are TRBV25-1 and TRBJ2-3, with unresolved D. The CDR3 loop spans 9 amino acids. Deletions cut 7 bases from V and 8 bases from J, with 4 bases between. Germline CDR1 MGHDK, CDR2 SYGVNS.

A few counts support this clonotype. This chain links TRBV20-1 with TRBJ1-4; TRBD1 matches 7 bases. Trimming cost V 7 bases and J 7 bases; bases outside gene matches: 12. The germline V gene has CDR1 DFQATT and CDR2 SNEGSKA (reference sequence). The CDR3 is made up of 14 amino acids. The CDR3 coding sequence is TGCAGTGTTCGGAGGGCAGGGGGTTCTGAAAAACTGTTTTTT. It encodes CSVRRAGGSEKLFF.

Written as DNA, the CDR3 is TGTGCCAGCAGCTTAGAGGCTAGCGGGAGGGCCAATGAGCAGTTCTTC. Translating it yields CASSLEASGRANEQFF. V usage is TRBV7-6 and J usage is TRBJ2-1, with 12 bases fitting TRBD2. This CDR3 comprises 16 residues. Germline V lookup: CDR1 SGHVS, CDR2 FNYEAQ. The V gene end was trimmed by 1 base and the J gene end by 6 bases; junction bases not matched to a gene: 4.

V and J are TRBV5-1 and TRBJ2-2; no reliable D call. The CDR3 spans 13 residues. CDR1 and CDR2 from the germline V gene are SGHRS and YFSETQ. V was trimmed by 4 bases and J by 8 bases, leaving 12 bases between them. The CDR3 DNA reads TGCGCCAGCAGCCCCGACTCACATGGGGAGCTGTTTTTT. Translated, it gives CASSPDSHGELFF.

This clonotype was seen more than once but under ten times. J is TRBJ2-7 and V is TRBV28; 8 bases are shared with TRBD2. CDR1 is MDHEN, CDR2 SYDVKM, per germline. CDR3 size: 14 residues. The junction had 7 bases not matched to a gene; V was cut back by 7 bases and J by 2 bases. The CDR3 loop reads CASTTGGGPYEQYF. CDR3 coding DNA: TGTGCCAGCACCACCGGGGGGGGCCCCTACGAGCAGTACTTC. The complete variable domain, with remaining parts taken from reference TRBV28 and TRBJ2-7, reads DVKVTQSSRYLVKRTGEKVFLECVQDMDHENMFWYRQDPGLGLRLIYFSYDVKMKEKGDIPEGYSVSREKKERFSLILESASTNQTSMYLCASTTGGGPYEQYFGPGTRLTVT.

On this clonotype itself: The conserved phenylalanine or tryptophan is not found at the CDR3 terminus, so this likely reflects a read error. CDR3 DNA sequence: TGTGCCAGCAGCTTAGATCCGTCTTCGGTCTCACCCCTCCACCTT. It yields the protein CASSLDPSSVSPLHL. The rearrangement joins TRBV11-2 to TRBJ1-6; unclear D gene. V was cut by 0 bases and J by 10 bases, with 13 bases left in between. The germline V gene encodes CDR1 SGHAT and CDR2 FQNNGV. The CDR3 spans 15 residues.

The V and J genes are TRBV5-8 and TRBJ2-5, with D possibly being TRBD1 (7 bases). Trimming removed 4 bases from V and 5 bases from J, with 18 bases in between. CDR3 size: 15 residues. Germline V lookup: CDR1 SGHTS, CDR2 YDEGEE. The CDR3 DNA reads TGTGCCAGCAGCCACGTGGAGGGACAGCGGGAGACCCAGTACTTC. Its protein product is CASSHVEGQRETQYF. Together with reference TRBV5-8 and TRBJ2-5, the CDR3 gives the full variable domain: EAGVTQSPTHLIKTRGQQATLRCSPISGHTSVYWYQQALGLGLQFLLWYDEGEERNRGNFPPRFSGRQFPNYSSELNVNALELEDSALYLCASSHVEGQRETQYFGPGTRLLVL.

This clonotype was observed many times. The CDR3 is CASRNPLREGGEQYF. DNA of the CDR3: TGTGCCAGCAGAAACCCCCTGCGGGAGGGTGGCGAGCAGTACTTC. The rearrangement joins TRBV6-2 or TRBV6-3 to TRBJ2-7; 9 bases map to TRBD2. This CDR3 region has 15 residues. V trimming: 6 bases; J trimming: 6 bases; junction bases outside the gene matches: 12. Looked up from germline, CDR1 is MNHEY and CDR2 is SVGEGT.

This clonotype was found a few times. V and J are TRBV19 and TRBJ1-2, with TRBD1 as a possible D gene (6 bases). Trimming stripped 8 bases from V and 7 bases from J, with 23 bases between. Germline assignment: CDR1 LNHDA and CDR2 SQIVND (reference sequence). CDR3 length: 15 amino acids. The CDR3 sequence is CASGTTGQTKSGYTF. The CDR3 bases are TGTGCCAGTGGAACCACCGGACAGACCAAATCTGGCTACACCTTC.